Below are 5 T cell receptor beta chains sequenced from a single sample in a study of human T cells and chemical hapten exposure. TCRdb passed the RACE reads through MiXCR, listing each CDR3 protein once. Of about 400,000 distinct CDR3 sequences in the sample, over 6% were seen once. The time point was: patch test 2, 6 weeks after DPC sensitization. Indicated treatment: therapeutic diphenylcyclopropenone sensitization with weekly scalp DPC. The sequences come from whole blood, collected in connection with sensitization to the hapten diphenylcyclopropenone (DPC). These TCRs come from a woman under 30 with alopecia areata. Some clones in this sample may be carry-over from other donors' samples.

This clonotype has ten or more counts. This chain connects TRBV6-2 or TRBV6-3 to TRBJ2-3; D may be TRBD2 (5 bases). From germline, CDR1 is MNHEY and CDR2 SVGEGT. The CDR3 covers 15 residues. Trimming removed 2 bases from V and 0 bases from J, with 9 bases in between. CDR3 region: CASSYHGLSTDTQYF. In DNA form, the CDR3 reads TGTGCCAGCAGTTACCATGGACTGAGCACAGATACGCAGTATTTT.

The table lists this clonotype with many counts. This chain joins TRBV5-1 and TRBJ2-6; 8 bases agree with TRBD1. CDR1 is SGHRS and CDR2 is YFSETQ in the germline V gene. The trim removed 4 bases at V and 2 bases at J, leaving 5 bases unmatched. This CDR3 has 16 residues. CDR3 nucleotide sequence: TGCGCCAGCAGCCAGGGACAGGAGGCTGGGGCCAACGTCCTGACTTTC. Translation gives CASSQGQEAGANVLTF.

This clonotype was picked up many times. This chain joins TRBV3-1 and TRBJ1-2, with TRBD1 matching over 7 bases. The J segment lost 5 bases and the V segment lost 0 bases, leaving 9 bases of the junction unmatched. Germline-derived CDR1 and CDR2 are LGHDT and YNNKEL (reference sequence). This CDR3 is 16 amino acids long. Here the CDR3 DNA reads TGTGCCAGCAGCCAAGACCAGCAGGGGGTGATGTATGGCTACACCTTC. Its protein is CASSQDQQGVMYGYTF.

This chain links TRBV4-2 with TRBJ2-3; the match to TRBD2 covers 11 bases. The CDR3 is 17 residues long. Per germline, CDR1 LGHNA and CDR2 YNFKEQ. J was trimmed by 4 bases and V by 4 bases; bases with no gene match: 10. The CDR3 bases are TGTGCCAGCAGCCCATCCCGTAGCGGGGGGGCCGCAGATACGCAGTATTTT. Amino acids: CASSPSRSGGAADTQYF.

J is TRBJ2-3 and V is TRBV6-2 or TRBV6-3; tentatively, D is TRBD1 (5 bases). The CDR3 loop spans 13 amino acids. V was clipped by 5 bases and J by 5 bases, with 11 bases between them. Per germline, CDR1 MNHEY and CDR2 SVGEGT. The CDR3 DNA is TGTGCCAGCAGTCCCGATACAGGAGATACGCAGTATTTT. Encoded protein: CASSPDTGDTQYF.